This T cell receptor beta chain is drawn from a study of tumor and adjacent non-tumor tissue in lung cancer. Study information: There were 11 to 13 adenocarcinoma, 2 squamous cell carcinoma and 1 small cell lung cancer cases.

Notes on the study in general: Tumor tissue had significantly higher TCR diversity than normal lung. Higher tumor TCR diversity was associated with shorter survival.

The library came from three nested PCR rounds adapted from ARM-PCR protocols. TCRdb fed the multiplex PCR reads into MiXCR, producing one record per CDR3 protein. Counted here are 65,000 to 95,000 distinct CDR3 sequences, around 85% occurring once; the ten biggest clones make up approximately 12%. This clonotype was seen only once. Its antigen is unknown. No cell sorting was done before RNA was extracted from the tissue. The CDR3 has 11 amino acids. Germline V gene lookup returns CDR1 SQVTM and CDR2 ANQGSEA. This chain joins TRBV29-1 and TRBJ2-7; 8 positions match TRBD2. The TCR was taken from a woman between 50 and 59 years old with non-small cell lung cancer. The specimen sequenced was lung tumor tissue. The DNA of the CDR3 is TGCATCCCCGCGGGGGGCTACGAGCAGTACTTC. Translating it yields CIPAGGYEQYF.